The 10 T cell receptor beta chains reported below all come from one sample, sequenced in a study of PD-1 blockade in classical Hodgkin lymphoma (dated by TCRdb to about 2020). What the time point label conveys for this sample: newly diagnosed, previously untreated cHL patient sample. Magnetic negative selection with a Miltenyi CD4+ T cell isolation kit was used to purify CD4+ T cells from thawed PBMCs. The library was built by means of the immunoSEQ multiplex PCR assay. TCRdb stores this immuneACCESS table with in-frame sequences only. Part of the clones is absent; in the studies checked, under half of the shortfall reflects unresolved V genes, and no reason is known for the rest. The sample yields about 15,000 clones; roughly 86% were counted once. Of the sample, about 0.82% falls within the top ten clones. Sequenced sample: CD4+ T cells from blood. The receptors here all came from a human donor with classical Hodgkin lymphoma.

The table lists this clone with a few counts. The chain joins TRBV5-5 to TRBJ2-7; no clear D. CDR1 is SGHKS, CDR2 YYEKEE, per germline (reference sequence). Between the trimmed V and J ends, which lost 0 bases and 4 bases, there was a span of 11 bases. This CDR3 has 14 residues. The CDR3 DNA reads TGTGCCAGCAGCTTGGCTAGGTCTCGGTACGAGCAGTACTTC. Translated: CASSLARSRYEQYF.

The V and J genes are TRBV15 and TRBJ1-2, with 10 nucleotides matching TRBD1. Germline trimming cut 4 bases from V and 8 bases from J; bases unmatched to any gene: 16. CDR3 length: 17 residues. Germline V CDR1 and CDR2: LNHNV, YYDKDF (reference sequence). CDR3 sequence reads: CATSTIAGTGAFLGYTF. CDR3 DNA: TGTGCCACCAGCACCATAGCCGGGACAGGGGCATTCTTGGGCTACACCTTC. The full variable domain, rest sourced from reference TRBV15 and TRBJ1-2, is DAMVIQNPRYQVTQFGKPVTLSCSQTLNHNVMYWYQQKSSQAPKLLFHYYDKDFNNEADTPDNFQSRRPNTSFCFLDIRSPGLGDTAMYLCATSTIAGTGAFLGYTFGSGTRLTVV.

This chain connects TRBV10-3 to TRBJ2-7; possible D gene TRBD1, 6 bases. The CDR3 has 13 amino acids. Trimming left V 10 bases short and J 0 bases short, with 13 bases between. Per the germline V gene, CDR1 is ENHRY and CDR2 is SYGVKD. The CDR3 reads CATTGDISYEQYF. In nucleotides, the CDR3 is TGTGCCACGACAGGCGACATCTCCTACGAGCAGTACTTC.

The J gene is TRBJ2-1, the V gene TRBV4-2; the D is unclear. In germline, CDR1 is LGHNA, CDR2 YNFKEQ. Trimming cost V 4 bases and J 4 bases, with 23 bases left between them. The CDR3 has 18 amino acids. The CDR3 nucleotides are TGTGCCAGCAGCCTTAACCGAGGCGGCTTGAAGAAGTACAATGAGCAGTTCTTC. It yields the protein CASSLNRGGLKKYNEQFF.

Only one count was recorded for this clone. This chain joins TRBV4-1 and TRBJ1-6; D uncertain. CDR1 MGHRA and CDR2 YSYEKL come from the germline V gene. This CDR3 spans 13 amino acids. Deletions cut 0 bases from V and 11 bases from J, with 8 bases between. CDR3 coding DNA: TGCGCCAGCAGCCAAGACCGGGCTACACCCCTCCACTTT. It codes for CASSQDRATPLHF.

The V call is TRBV5-6, the J call TRBJ1-4; TRBD1 might be the D (5 bases). From germline, CDR1 is SGHDT and CDR2 YYEEEE. This CDR3 contains 15 residues. Trimming left V 1 base short and J 3 bases short, with 10 bases between. As DNA, the CDR3 is TGTGCCAGCAGCTTGTCGGGGACCTCTAATGAAAAACTGTTTTTT. It translates to CASSLSGTSNEKLFF.

The V and J genes are TRBV15 and TRBJ1-2; no firm D call. The CDR3 runs to 13 residues. Trimming took 2 bases from V and 6 from J, leaving 10 bases between them. Germline CDR1 is LNHNV and CDR2 is YYDKDF (reference sequence). In DNA, the CDR3 is TGTGCCACCAGCAGACCCGGGGTGAATGGCTACACCTTC. It encodes CATSRPGVNGYTF.

The chain is built from TRBV4-3 and TRBJ2-1; 15 nucleotides agree with TRBD2. The V and J ends lost 0 bases and 5 bases, in that order; junction bases with no gene match: 8. This CDR3 is 19 amino acids long. The germline V gene encodes CDR1 LGHNA and CDR2 YSLEER. CDR3 protein: CASSQDPGTSGRNNNEQFF. The CDR3 DNA sequence: TGCGCCAGCAGCCAAGATCCCGGGACTAGCGGGAGGAACAACAATGAGCAGTTCTTC.

This rearrangement joins TRBV30 to TRBJ1-1, with 7 nucleotides matching TRBD1. The CDR3 extends over 12 amino acids. V lost 1 base and J lost 10; bases outside the gene matches: 6. The germline V gene encodes CDR1 GTSNPN and CDR2 SVGIG (reference sequence). The CDR3 sequence is CAWSGDREIAFF. The CDR3 coding sequence is TGTGCCTGGAGTGGAGACAGGGAAATAGCTTTCTTT.

This chain connects TRBV28 to TRBJ2-5, with TRBD1 matching 7 bases. V was clipped by 5 bases and J by 1 base; unmatched bases: 7. CDR3 length: 15 residues. Germline V gene sequence: CDR1 MDHEN, CDR2 SYDVKM. In nucleotides, the CDR3 is TGTGCCAGCAGTCGTAGACAGGGAATCCAAGAGACCCAGTACTTC. Translation: CASSRRQGIQETQYF.